These T cell receptor beta chains were read from a single sample in a study of T cell changes during pregnancy in multiple sclerosis. Only in-frame clones appear in the TCRdb table, and some are missing; sequencing was by immunoSEQ multiplex PCR. The table has around 58,000 clones, more than 80% seen once. Sample: CD4+ T cells from peripheral blood mononuclear cells, taken after pregnancy. The receptors shown here come from a female donor in good health, enrolled as a control in a pregnancy study. Each CDR3 is given with its conserved first and last residue. The D gene is left open where the match is weak. Expanded clones get a size class; other rows say once, few or many, or leave the size out.

V gene,D gene,J gene,clone size,CDR3 DNA,CDR3 protein
TRBV7-3,-,TRBJ1-1,once,TGTGCCAGCAGCTTAAGTGTCGAGGGCGGGGAAGCTTTCTTT,CASSLSVEGGEAFF
TRBV23-1,-,TRBJ2-7,-,TGCGCCAGCAGTCAATCGCCCAGGGACGAGCAGTACTTC,CASSQSPRDEQYF
TRBV11-2,TRBD2,TRBJ2-5,-,TGTGCCAGCAGTCCCCGGGGGGGCGGCGAGACCCAGTACTTC,CASSPRGGGETQYF
TRBV7-2,-,TRBJ1-1,-,TGTGCCAGCAGCTTATACTCTGAAGCTTTCTTT,CASSLYSEAFF
TRBV5-5,-,TRBJ1-3,once,TGTGCCAGCAGCTTGGGGCAGGGCCCTGGAAACACCATATATTTT,CASSLGQGPGNTIYF
TRBV5-4,-,TRBJ2-7,once,TGTGCCAGCAGCTTCCCCGGCTACGAGCAGTACTTC,CASSFPGYEQYF
TRBV4-2,TRBD1,TRBJ1-1,-,TGTGCCAGCAGCCAAGACTACAGGGGGCTAGAGGCTTTCTTT,CASSQDYRGLEAFF
TRBV18,-,TRBJ1-2,few,TGTGCCAGCTCACCACCGGGGGGCTATGGCTACACCTTC,CASSPPGGYGYTF
TRBV15,-,TRBJ1-1,-,TGTGCCACCAGCAGGGATGGTGGGGGGGTCACTGAAGCTTTCTTT,CATSRDGGGVTEAFF
TRBV30,TRBD2,TRBJ2-5,-,TGTGCCTGGAGTGCATTAGCGGGGGGGCAAGAGACCCAGTACTTC,CAWSALAGGQETQYF
TRBV18,TRBD2,TRBJ2-7,-,TGTGCCAGCTCCCGAGAGGATAGCGGGAGCGAGCAGTACTTC,CASSREDSGSEQYF
TRBV2,-,TRBJ2-2,-,TGTGCCAGCAGTGAACGCAGGCCCAACACCGGGGAGCTGTTTTTT,CASSERRPNTGELFF
TRBV6-6,-,TRBJ1-1,-,TGTGCCAGCAGCATAACAGTGAACACTGAAGCTTTCTTT,CASSITVNTEAFF
TRBV30,-,TRBJ1-2,-,TGTGCCTGGAGTGTCAGCTATGGCTACACCTTC,CAWSVSYGYTF
TRBV30,TRBD1,TRBJ1-2,-,TGTGCCTGGAGGGGGACAGCTATAGGCGGCTACACCTTC,CAWRGTAIGGYTF
TRBV6-1,-,TRBJ1-2,-,TGTGCCATCCGAGGCGGGACGAGTTATGGCTACACCTTC,CAIRGGTSYGYTF
TRBV6-5,TRBD1,TRBJ1-6,-,TGTGCCAGCACCTACGGGGGACAGGGTTTTTCACCCCTCCACTTT,CASTYGGQGFSPLHF
TRBV11-1,TRBD1,TRBJ1-6,-,TGTGCCAGCAGTCCAACAGGGGCCGGTTCACCCCTCCACTTT,CASSPTGAGSPLHF
TRBV10-3,TRBD1,TRBJ2-5,-,TGTGCCATCAGGGACGGGACAGGGGCAGAGACCCAGTACTTC,CAIRDGTGAETQYF
TRBV5-4,TRBD1,TRBJ1-4,-,TGTGCCAGCAGCCTACAGGGGCCGGATGAAAAACTGTTTTTT,CASSLQGPDEKLFF
TRBV11-1,-,TRBJ2-3,-,TGTGCCAGCAGCTTATCGGATACGCAGTATTTT,CASSLSDTQYF
TRBV12-5,-,TRBJ2-3,once,TGTGCTAGTGGGACCGGGACTAGCACAGATACGCAGTATTTT,CASGTGTSTDTQYF
TRBV5-1,-,TRBJ1-2,-,TGCGCCAGCAGCTTACAGGGTAACTATGGCTACACCTTC,CASSLQGNYGYTF
TRBV7-2,-,TRBJ1-1,-,TGTGCCAGCAGCTTGGGGACACGGATGAACACTGAAGCTTTCTTT,CASSLGTRMNTEAFF
TRBV19,-,TRBJ1-1,-,TGTGCCAGTAGTATCCAGGGATATACTGAAGCTTTCTTT,CASSIQGYTEAFF
TRBV18,-,TRBJ2-1,once,TGTGCCAGCTCACCACCGACAGATCACAATGAGCAGTTCTTC,CASSPPTDHNEQFF
TRBV19,-,TRBJ2-3,-,TGTGCCAGTAGCCACAGGGGGGGACCTAGCACAGATACGCAGTATTTT,CASSHRGGPSTDTQYF
TRBV9,-,TRBJ1-1,few,TGTGCCAGCAGCGTAGGGCAAGGGCGAGGGACTGAAGCTTTCTTT,CASSVGQGRGTEAFF
TRBV5-4,-,TRBJ1-2,-,TGTGCCAGCAGCTTGGCCTCCCGGACAGATGGCTACACCTTC,CASSLASRTDGYTF
TRBV19,TRBD1,TRBJ1-1,-,TGTGCCAGTAGTATGGATGTGGGGACAGGATGGAACACTGAAGCTTTCTTT,CASSMDVGTGWNTEAFF
TRBV15,-,TRBJ1-1,-,TGTGCCACCAGCAGAGAATCGGGCACTGAAGCTTTCTTT,CATSRESGTEAFF
TRBV6-1,-,TRBJ1-4,-,TGTGCCAGCAGTGAAGGAGCGGCTAATGAAAAACTGTTTTTT,CASSEGAANEKLFF
TRBV19,-,TRBJ2-2,-,TGTGCCAGTAGTTTGGGCGGGGCGAACACCGGGGAGCTGTTTTTT,CASSLGGANTGELFF
TRBV11-2,TRBD2,TRBJ2-3,-,TGTGCCAGCAGCAAGGGACTAGCGGGGGCAGATACGCAGTATTTT,CASSKGLAGADTQYF
TRBV7-9,-,TRBJ2-1,-,TGTGCCAGCAGCTTGGGCCGCAATGAGCAGTTCTTC,CASSLGRNEQFF
TRBV10-3,-,TRBJ2-3,-,TGTGCCATCAGTGAGTCAAAGGGAGCCACAGATACGCAGTATTTT,CAISESKGATDTQYF
TRBV6-5,-,TRBJ2-7,-,TGTGCCAGCAGTTACTCGTCCACGACGGGGTCCTACGAGCAGTACTTC,CASSYSSTTGSYEQYF
TRBV2,TRBD1,TRBJ2-5,-,TGTGCCAGCAGCCTCGCGACAGGGTTTAGAGAGACCCAGTACTTC,CASSLATGFRETQYF
TRBV23-1,-,TRBJ1-1,-,TGCGCCAGCAGTCACTCAAATCAGGGTAAAACTGCTTTCTTT,CASSHSNQGKTAFF
TRBV19,TRBD1,TRBJ1-5,-,TGTGCCAGTAGTACCTTGGGGGACAGGGTGGGACAGCCCCAGCATTTT,CASSTLGDRVGQPQHF
TRBV7-6,TRBD1,TRBJ2-1,-,TGTGCCAGCAGGAATCGACGGAACAGGGGGCGGAACAATGAGCAGTTCTTC,CASRNRRNRGRNNEQFF
TRBV30,-,TRBJ2-7,-,TGTGCCTGGAGTTCCTCCCCCCCCTACGAGCAGTACTTC,CAWSSSPPYEQYF
TRBV29-1,-,TRBJ1-1,-,TGCAGCGTTGCATCTGGACTCCAGAACACTGAAGCTTTCTTT,CSVASGLQNTEAFF
TRBV19,-,TRBJ2-7,-,TGTGCCAGTAGTCGGTCCCGACAGCTTTCCTCGCAGTACTTC,CASSRSRQLSSQYF
TRBV6-6,-,TRBJ1-2,-,TGTGCCAGCAGTTCGACAGAGTTCTATGGCTACACCTTC,CASSSTEFYGYTF
TRBV11-3,TRBD1,TRBJ2-7,-,TGTGCCAGCAGCTTAAGTGGGCATGAGGGGGCTCTCTACGAGCAGTACTTC,CASSLSGHEGALYEQYF
TRBV6-5,-,TRBJ2-5,once,TGTGCCAGCAGTTCGGGGGTTAGAGAGACCCAGTACTTC,CASSSGVRETQYF
TRBV7-2,-,TRBJ1-5,-,TGTGCCAGCAGCTTAGTTGGGACAAGCAATCAGCCCCAGCATTTT,CASSLVGTSNQPQHF
TRBV6-6,-,TRBJ2-5,-,TGTGCCAGCAGTTACTCGAGAGAGACCCAGTACTTC,CASSYSRETQYF
TRBV9,-,TRBJ2-3,-,TGTGCCAGCAGCGGGGGAGGAGATACGCAGTATTTT,CASSGGGDTQYF
TRBV19,TRBD1,TRBJ1-1,-,TGTGCCAGTAGTACCTCGGCACAGGGGGGGACTGAAGCTTTCTTT,CASSTSAQGGTEAFF